Described below is a single T cell receptor beta chain sequence and its context. TCRdb processed the RT-PCR reads anew with MiXCR; each CDR3 protein has one entry. In the table there are roughly 880,000 distinct CDR3 sequences, roughly 18% of which are singletons. The data derive from a study of patients and donors after allogeneic stem cell transplantation. V lost 1 base and J 2 bases, leaving 9 bases between the germline ends. This CDR3 comprises 14 residues. Per germline, CDR1 LGHDT and CDR2 YNNKEL (reference sequence). The V and J genes are TRBV3-1 and TRBJ2-7, with D possibly being TRBD1 (6 bases). The sample taken for sequencing was blood, either unsorted or a sorted T cell fraction (not recorded which). The sequence was collected from a human donor who was either an allogeneic HSCT recipient or a stem cell or donor lymphocyte infusion donor (not recorded which). It is not recorded whose cells these are; they may come from a transplant donor. CDR3 sequence reads: CASSQGTDPYEQYF. In nucleotides, the CDR3 is TGTGCCAGCAGCCAAGGGACAGATCCCTACGAGCAGTACTTC.